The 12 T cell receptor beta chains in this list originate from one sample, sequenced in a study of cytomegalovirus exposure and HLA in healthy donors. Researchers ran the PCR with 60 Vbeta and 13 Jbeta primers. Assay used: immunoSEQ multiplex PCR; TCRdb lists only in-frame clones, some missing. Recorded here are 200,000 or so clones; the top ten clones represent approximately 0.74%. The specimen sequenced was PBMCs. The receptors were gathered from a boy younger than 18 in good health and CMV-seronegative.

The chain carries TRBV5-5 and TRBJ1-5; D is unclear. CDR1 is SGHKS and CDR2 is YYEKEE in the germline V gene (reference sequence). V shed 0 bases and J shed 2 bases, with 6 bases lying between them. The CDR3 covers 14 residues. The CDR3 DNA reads TGTGCCAGCAGCTTGGTAGCGGGCAATCAGCCCCAGCATTTT. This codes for CASSLVAGNQPQHF.

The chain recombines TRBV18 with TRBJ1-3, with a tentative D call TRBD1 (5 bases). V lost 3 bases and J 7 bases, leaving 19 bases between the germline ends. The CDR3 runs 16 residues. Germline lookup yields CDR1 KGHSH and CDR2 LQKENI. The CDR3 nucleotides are TGTGCCAGCTCACCCGATTGGGGGGGAACAACGAACACCATATATTTT. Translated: CASSPDWGGTTNTIYF. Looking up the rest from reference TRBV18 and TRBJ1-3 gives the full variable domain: NAGVMQNPRHLVRRRGQEARLRCSPMKGHSHVYWYRQLPEEGLKFMVYLQKENIIDESGMPKERFSAEFPKEGPSILRIQQVVRGDSAAYFCASSPDWGGTTNTIYFGEGSWLTVV.

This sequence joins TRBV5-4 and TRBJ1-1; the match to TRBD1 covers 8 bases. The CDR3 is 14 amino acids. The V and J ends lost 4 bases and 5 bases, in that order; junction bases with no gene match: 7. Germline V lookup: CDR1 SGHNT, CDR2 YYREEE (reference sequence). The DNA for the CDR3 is TGTGCCAGCAGCCTTGGACAGGGACCGACTGAAGCTTTCTTT. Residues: CASSLGQGPTEAFF.

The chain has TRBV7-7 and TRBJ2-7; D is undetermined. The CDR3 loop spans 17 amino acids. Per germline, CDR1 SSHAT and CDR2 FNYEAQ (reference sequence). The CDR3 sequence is CASSPPWAYLFAYEQYF. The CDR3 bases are TGTGCTAGCTCGCCCCCATGGGCCTATCTATTCGCCTACGAGCAGTACTTC.

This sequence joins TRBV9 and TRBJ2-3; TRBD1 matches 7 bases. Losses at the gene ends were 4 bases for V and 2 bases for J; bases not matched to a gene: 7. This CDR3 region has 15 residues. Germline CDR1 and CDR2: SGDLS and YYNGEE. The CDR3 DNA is TGTGCCAGCAGCCCCGAGAGGGGGCCCACAGATACGCAGTATTTT. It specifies CASSPERGPTDTQYF.

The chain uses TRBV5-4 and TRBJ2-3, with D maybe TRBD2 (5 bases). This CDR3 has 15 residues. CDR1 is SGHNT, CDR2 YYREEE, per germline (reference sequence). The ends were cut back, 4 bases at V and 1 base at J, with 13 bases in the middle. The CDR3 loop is CASSGGGGGTDTQYF. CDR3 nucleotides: TGTGCCAGCAGCGGCGGAGGCGGTGGCACAGATACGCAGTATTTT.

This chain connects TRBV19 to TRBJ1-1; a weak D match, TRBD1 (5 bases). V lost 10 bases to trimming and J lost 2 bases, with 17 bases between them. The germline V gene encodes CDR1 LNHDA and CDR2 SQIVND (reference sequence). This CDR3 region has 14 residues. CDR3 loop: CAIGGVRDNTEAFF. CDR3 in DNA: TGTGCCATTGGGGGGGTACGAGATAACACTGAAGCTTTCTTT.

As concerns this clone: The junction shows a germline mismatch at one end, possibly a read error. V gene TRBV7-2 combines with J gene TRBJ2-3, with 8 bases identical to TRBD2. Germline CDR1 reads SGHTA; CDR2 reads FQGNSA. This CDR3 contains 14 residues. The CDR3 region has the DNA TGTGCCAACAGCCGGGGGGGAAGCACAGATACGCAGTATTTT. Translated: CANSRGGSTDTQYF.

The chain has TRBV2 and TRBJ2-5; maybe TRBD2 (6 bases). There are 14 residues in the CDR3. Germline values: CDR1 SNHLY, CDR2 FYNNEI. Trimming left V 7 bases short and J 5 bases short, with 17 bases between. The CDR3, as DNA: TGTGCCAGCACGGGACTGCGCACCTGGGAGACCCAGTACTTC. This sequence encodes CASTGLRTWETQYF. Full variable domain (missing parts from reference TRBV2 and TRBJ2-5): EPEVTQTPSHQVTQMGQEVILRCVPISNHLYFYWYRQILGQKVEFLVSFYNNEISEKSEIFDDQFSVERPDGSNFTLKIRSTKLEDSAMYFCASTGLRTWETQYFGPGTRLLVL.

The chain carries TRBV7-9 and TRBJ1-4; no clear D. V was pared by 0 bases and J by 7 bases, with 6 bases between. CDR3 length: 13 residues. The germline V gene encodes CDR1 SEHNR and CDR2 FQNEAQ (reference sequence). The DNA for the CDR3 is TGTGCCAGCAGCTTAGCGGGAGCTGAAAAACTGTTTTTT. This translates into CASSLAGAEKLFF.

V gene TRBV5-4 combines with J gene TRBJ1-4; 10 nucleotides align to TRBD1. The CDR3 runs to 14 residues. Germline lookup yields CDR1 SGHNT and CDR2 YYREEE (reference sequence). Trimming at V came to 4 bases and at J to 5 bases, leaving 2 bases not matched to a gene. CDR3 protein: CASSRGQGNEKLFF. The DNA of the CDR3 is TGTGCCAGCAGCCGGGGACAGGGGAATGAAAAACTGTTTTTT.

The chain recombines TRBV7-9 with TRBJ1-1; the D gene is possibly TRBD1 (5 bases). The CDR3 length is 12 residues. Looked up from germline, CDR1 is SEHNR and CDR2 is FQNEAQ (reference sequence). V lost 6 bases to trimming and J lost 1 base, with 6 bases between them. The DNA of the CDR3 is TGTGCCAGCAGAACAGGGAACACTGAAGCTTTCTTT. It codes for CASRTGNTEAFF.